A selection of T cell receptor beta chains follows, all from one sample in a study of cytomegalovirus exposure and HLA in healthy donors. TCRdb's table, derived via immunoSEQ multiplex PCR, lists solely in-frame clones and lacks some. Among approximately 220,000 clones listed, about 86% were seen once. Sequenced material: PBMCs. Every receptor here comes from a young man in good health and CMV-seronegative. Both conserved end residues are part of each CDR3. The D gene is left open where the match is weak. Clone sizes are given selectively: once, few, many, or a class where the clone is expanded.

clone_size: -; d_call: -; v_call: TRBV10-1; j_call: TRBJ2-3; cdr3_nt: TGCGCCAGCAGTGAAGAGACAGTGAGCACAGATACGCAGTATTTT; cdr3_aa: CASSEETVSTDTQYF
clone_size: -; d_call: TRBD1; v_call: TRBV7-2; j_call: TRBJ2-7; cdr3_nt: TGTGCCAGCACCGCGACAGGGGGGTCCTACGAGCAGTACTTC; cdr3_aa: CASTATGGSYEQYF
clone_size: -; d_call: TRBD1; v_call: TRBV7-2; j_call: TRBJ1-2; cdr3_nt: TGTGCCAGCAGCTTAGTGGGGCAGGGGGCAAATGGCTACACCTTC; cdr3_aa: CASSLVGQGANGYTF
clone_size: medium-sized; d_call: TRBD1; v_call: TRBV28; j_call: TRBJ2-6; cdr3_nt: TGTGCCAGCACAGGGGGCACGGTTGGGGCCAACGTCCTGACTTTC; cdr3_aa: CASTGGTVGANVLTF
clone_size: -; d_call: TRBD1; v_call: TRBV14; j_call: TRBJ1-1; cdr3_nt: TGTGCCAGCAGCCAAATAGGGACAGCAATGAACACTGAAGCTTTCTTT; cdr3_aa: CASSQIGTAMNTEAFF
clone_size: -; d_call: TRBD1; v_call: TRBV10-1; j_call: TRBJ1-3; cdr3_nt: TGCGCCAGCAGGGCGGGACAGCCCCAAGAAGGAAACACCATATATTTT; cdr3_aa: CASRAGQPQEGNTIYF
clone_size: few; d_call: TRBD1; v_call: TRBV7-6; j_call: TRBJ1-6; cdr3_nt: TGTGCCAGCAGCCCGGACAGGGCAAATAATTCACCCCTCCACTTT; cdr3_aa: CASSPDRANNSPLHF
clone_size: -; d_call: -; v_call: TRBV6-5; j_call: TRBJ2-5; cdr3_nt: TGTGCCAGCAGTCGGGAGACCCAGTACTTC; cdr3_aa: CASSRETQYF
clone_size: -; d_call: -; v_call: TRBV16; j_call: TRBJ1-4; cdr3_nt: TGTGCCAGCAGCTCGGTTGAAAAACTGTTTTTT; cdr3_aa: CASSSVEKLFF
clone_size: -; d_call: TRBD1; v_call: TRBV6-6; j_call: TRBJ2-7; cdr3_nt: TGTGCCAGCAGTTACTCGACAGGGAACGAGCAGTACTTC; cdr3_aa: CASSYSTGNEQYF
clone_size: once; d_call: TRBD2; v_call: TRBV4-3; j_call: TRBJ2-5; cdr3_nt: TGCGCCAGCAGCCAAGATATAGCGGGGGGGCCGGTTCAAGAGACCCAGTACTTC; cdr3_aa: CASSQDIAGGPVQETQYF
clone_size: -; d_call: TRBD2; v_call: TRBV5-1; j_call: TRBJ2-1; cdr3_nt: TGCGCCAGCAGCTTGGCTCCTAGCGGGGGGTATGCCGTGCTCTTCTTC; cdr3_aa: CASSLAPSGGYAVLFF
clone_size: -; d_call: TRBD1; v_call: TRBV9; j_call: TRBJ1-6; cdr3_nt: TGTGCCAGCAGCGTCCGGGACAGGCGTAATTCACCCCTCCACTTT; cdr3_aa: CASSVRDRRNSPLHF
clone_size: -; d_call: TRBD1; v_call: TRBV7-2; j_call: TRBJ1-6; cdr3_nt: TGTGCCAGCGTACTCCGGGACAGGGATTATTCACCCCTCCACTTT; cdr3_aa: CASVLRDRDYSPLHF
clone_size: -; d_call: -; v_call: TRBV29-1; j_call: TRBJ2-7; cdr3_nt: TGCAGCGTTCTCCGTGACAACTCCTACGAGCAGTACTTC; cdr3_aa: CSVLRDNSYEQYF